This T cell receptor beta chain is from a study of blood T cells in healthy people across ages. With a J-beta primer mix and a sample-barcoded 5' primer, a second PCR ran about 6 to 11 cycles. TCRdb called the 5' RACE reads again in MiXCR, with one record for every CDR3 protein. The repertoire has 650,000 to 900,000 distinct CDR3 sequences, approximately 59% of them found once; the top ten carry 25% to 30%. CDR1 is DFQATT, CDR2 SNEGSKA, per germline (reference sequence). V gave up 7 bases and J gave up 3 bases, with 19 bases separating them. This CDR3 is built from 15 residues. This clonotype has ten or more counts.

The TCR comes from a young man in good health. The V and J genes are TRBV20-1 and TRBJ2-1, with D tentatively TRBD1 (5 bases). Specimen: blood. CDR3 protein: CSVSNSGFSYNEQFF. CDR3 sequence (DNA): TGCAGTGTGTCCAATTCAGGGTTCAGCTACAATGAGCAGTTCTTC.